The 24 T cell receptor beta chains in this list originate from one sample, sequenced in a study of OX40 agonist ivuxolimab in advanced cancers. The assay was immunoSEQ multiplex PCR, and TCRdb's table has in-frame clones only and misses some. Seen here are 55,000 to 70,000 clones, around 90% observed once, and the top ten hold 1.5% to 2%. Sequenced material: CD4+ or CD8+ T cells sorted from blood, taken in a trial of the OX40 agonist ivuxolimab. The source is an adult with an advanced solid tumor such as melanoma, head and neck, liver or kidney cancer.

This clone was found a few times. This chain connects TRBV4-3 to TRBJ1-5; D perhaps matches TRBD1 (5 bases). The CDR3 spans 14 residues. V was clipped by 0 bases and J by 3 bases, with 6 bases between them. CDR1 and CDR2 (germline): LGHNA, YSLEER. The CDR3 region has the DNA TGCGCCAGCAGCCAAGACAGGGACAATCAGCCCCAGCATTTT. Amino acids: CASSQDRDNQPQHF.

The chain has TRBV6-6 and TRBJ1-1, with D perhaps matching TRBD1 (5 bases). Germline CDR1 MNHNY, CDR2 SVGAGI (reference sequence). The length of the CDR3 is 14 residues. V gave up 7 bases and J gave up 3 bases, with 15 bases separating them. The CDR3 spells CASTRGAADTEAFF. The DNA of the CDR3 is TGTGCCAGCACCCGGGGCGCCGCGGACACTGAAGCTTTCTTT.

The V call is TRBV5-1, the J call TRBJ1-3; D remains ambiguous. Germline V gives CDR1 SGHRS, CDR2 YFSETQ. This CDR3 is 11 amino acids long. V was cut by 8 bases and J by 3 bases, with 6 bases left in between. CDR3 region: CASSYGNTIYF. The CDR3 DNA reads as TGCGCCAGTTCATATGGAAACACCATATATTTT.

This clone was recorded once. V gene TRBV5-5 combines with J gene TRBJ1-5; TRBD1 matches at 10 bases. This CDR3 is built from 16 residues. The germline CDR1 and CDR2 sequences are SGHKS and YYEKEE (reference sequence). The V and J ends lost 1 base and 3 bases, in that order; junction bases with no gene match: 4. The CDR3 protein is CASSLSGTGVNQPQHF. In DNA, the CDR3 is TGTGCCAGCAGCTTGAGTGGGACAGGGGTCAATCAGCCCCAGCATTTT. Full variable domain (remainder filled in from reference TRBV5-5 and TRBJ1-5): DAGVTQSPTHLIKTRGQQVTLRCSPISGHKSVSWYQQVLGQGPQFIFQYYEKEERGRGNFPDRFSARQFPNYSSELNVNALLLGDSALYLCASSLSGTGVNQPQHFGDGTRLSIL.

The rearrangement joins TRBV9 to TRBJ2-1; a possible D gene is TRBD2 (6 bases). Germline CDR1 is SGDLS and CDR2 is YYNGEE. This CDR3 contains 12 residues. V lost 4 bases, J lost 9 bases, and 11 bases lay in between. In DNA, the CDR3 is TGTGCCAGCAGCCCACGGGAGCGTGAGCAGTTCTTC. Its translation is CASSPREREQFF. Filled out from reference TRBV9 and TRBJ2-1, the complete variable domain reads DSGVTQTPKHLITATGQRVTLRCSPRSGDLSVYWYQQSLDQGLQFLIQYYNGEERAKGNILERFSAQQFPDLHSELNLSSLELGDSALYFCASSPREREQFFGPGTRLTVL.

The chain employs TRBV25-1 and TRBJ2-2; D is unclear. Germline V CDR1 and CDR2: MGHDK, SYGVNS. This CDR3 spans 12 amino acids. The V end lost 5 bases, the J end lost 7 bases, and 8 bases lay between the germline ends. The DNA for the CDR3 is TGTGCCAGCAGTCATCGAAACGGGGAGCTGTTTTTT. Protein sequence: CASSHRNGELFF.

The chain recombines TRBV18 with TRBJ1-2; D not resolved. CDR1 is KGHSH and CDR2 is LQKENI in the germline V gene. There are 14 residues in the CDR3. The V gene lost 6 bases and the J gene lost 0 bases, with 11 bases spanning the gap. CDR3 sequence: CASSHTITNYGYTF. The CDR3 DNA is TGTGCCAGCTCCCACACGATAACTAACTATGGCTACACCTTC.

This chain joins TRBV5-1 and TRBJ1-5; no clear D gene. The germline V and J ends were trimmed by 1 base and 2 bases, with 7 bases remaining between them. CDR1 SGHRS and CDR2 YFSETQ come from the germline V gene. This CDR3 region has 14 residues. The CDR3 region has the DNA TGCGCCAGCAGCTTGTTAGGTGGCAATCAGCCCCAGCATTTT. Translating it yields CASSLLGGNQPQHF.

The rearrangement links TRBV29-1 to TRBJ2-7; D is ambiguous. This CDR3 region has 15 residues. Trimming stripped 5 bases from V and 2 bases from J, with 19 bases between. Germline V gene sequence: CDR1 SQVTM, CDR2 ANQGSEA. CDR3 in amino acids: CSVIGSARSPYEQYF. CDR3 nucleotide sequence: TGCAGCGTTATTGGCTCAGCCCGGTCCCCCTACGAGCAGTACTTC.

The chain has TRBV6-5 and TRBJ2-2; TRBD1 or TRBD2 may be the D gene (6 bases each). Trimming shortened V by 0 bases and J by 7 bases, and 9 bases separated the two germline ends. The CDR3 spans 14 residues. CDR1 is MNHEY, CDR2 SVGAGI, per germline. CDR3 residues: CASSYSGGFGELFF. Written as DNA, the CDR3 is TGTGCCAGCAGTTACTCGGGGGGCTTCGGGGAGCTGTTTTTT.

This chain joins TRBV29-1 and TRBJ2-2, with a possible D match to TRBD2 (5 bases). The CDR3 has 13 residues. Between the trimmed V and J ends, which lost 3 bases and 5 bases, there was a span of 10 bases. Per the germline V gene, CDR1 is SQVTM and CDR2 is ANQGSEA. The CDR3 bases are TGCAGCGTTGACATGAGGGATACCGGGGAGCTGTTTTTT. Amino acids: CSVDMRDTGELFF.

The V call is TRBV5-6, the J call TRBJ1-1, with D hard to call. The germline V gene has CDR1 SGHDT and CDR2 YYEEEE. The CDR3 sequence is 16 residues long. V lost 1 base and J 1 base, leaving 14 bases between the germline ends. CDR3 sequence: CASSLLGQTGNTEAFF. The CDR3 coding sequence is TGTGCCAGCAGCTTGTTAGGGCAGACGGGGAACACTGAAGCTTTCTTT.

The chain carries TRBV28 and TRBJ1-6; D is possibly TRBD1 (5 bases). Trimming pared 7 bases from V and 7 bases from J, leaving 17 bases between. In germline, CDR1 is MDHEN, CDR2 SYDVKM. The CDR3 sequence is 15 residues long. The CDR3 DNA reads as TGTGCCAGCACCCTGACCGGGGCCAGAAATTCACCCCTCCACTTT. Protein sequence: CASTLTGARNSPLHF.

The V call is TRBV19, the J call TRBJ2-3; 7 bases fit TRBD2. Trimming took 1 base from V and 1 from J; bases not matched to a gene: 2. The CDR3 has 15 amino acids. Looked up from germline, CDR1 is LNHDA and CDR2 is SQIVND (reference sequence). The CDR3 loop is CASSIVAGGTDTQYF. Here the CDR3 DNA reads TGTGCCAGTAGTATAGTGGCGGGAGGCACAGATACGCAGTATTTT.

This rearrangement joins TRBV11-1 to TRBJ2-7; TRBD1 matches 12 bases. The CDR3 has 16 amino acids. After removal of 5 bases from V and 6 bases from J, the junction contained 11 bases not matched to a gene. CDR1 is SGHAT and CDR2 is FQDESV in the germline V gene (reference sequence). CDR3 sequence reads: CASSHLTGTGGSEQYF. The CDR3, as DNA: TGTGCCAGCAGCCATTTGACCGGGACAGGGGGCTCCGAGCAGTACTTC.

The chain recombines TRBV6-5 with TRBJ1-2, with a possible D match to TRBD1 (5 bases). V was shortened by 2 bases and J by 3 bases, with 7 bases between the two germline ends. Germline CDR1 reads MNHEY; CDR2 reads SVGAGI. The CDR3 contains 13 residues. The CDR3 loop reads CASSYKGDYGYTF. In DNA form, the CDR3 reads TGTGCCAGCAGTTACAAAGGGGACTATGGCTACACCTTC.

This chain joins TRBV7-3 and TRBJ2-2; D is ambiguous. Germline-derived CDR1 and CDR2 are SGHTA and FQGTGA. Trimming shortened V by 6 bases and J by 4 bases, and 12 bases separated the two germline ends. The length of the CDR3 is 14 residues. CDR3 in amino acids: CASSTEESTGELFF. DNA of the CDR3: TGTGCCAGCAGTACAGAAGAGAGCACCGGGGAGCTGTTTTTT.

The chain has TRBV5-1 and TRBJ2-7, with 10 nucleotides matching TRBD2. The ends lost 4 bases at V and 0 bases at J; junction bases unmatched: 7. The V gene's germline CDR1 is SGHRS and CDR2 YFSETQ. This CDR3 is built from 16 residues. The CDR3 sequence is CASSAGSSGGSYEQYF. The CDR3 coding sequence is TGCGCCAGCAGCGCGGGATCTAGCGGGGGCTCCTACGAGCAGTACTTC.

The chain links TRBV6-1 to TRBJ2-7; D perhaps matches TRBD1 (5 bases). V was trimmed by 4 bases and J by 3 bases, leaving 13 bases between them. In germline, CDR1 is MNHNS, CDR2 SASEGT. There are 14 residues in the CDR3. The CDR3 nucleotides read TGTGCCAGCAGTGGGGGCCCTCACAACTACGAGCAGTACTTC. Translated: CASSGGPHNYEQYF.

V is TRBV27 and J is TRBJ2-2, with a tentative D call TRBD1 (5 bases). Trimming took 4 bases from V and 0 from J, leaving 12 bases between them. Germline V gives CDR1 MNHEY, CDR2 SMNVEV (reference sequence). This CDR3 is 16 amino acids long. The DNA for the CDR3 is TGTGCCAGCAGTTCCTACAGGATTACGAACACCGGGGAGCTGTTTTTT. This codes for CASSSYRITNTGELFF.

This sequence joins TRBV10-1 and TRBJ2-1; 7 positions match TRBD2. CDR1 is WNHNN, CDR2 SYGVQD, per germline (reference sequence). This CDR3 is 14 amino acids long. V dropped 8 bases and J dropped 5; count of bases not matched to a gene: 9. The CDR3 loop is CASCEAGINNEQFF. The CDR3 DNA is TGCGCCAGCTGCGAAGCGGGGATCAACAATGAGCAGTTCTTC.

J is TRBJ1-2 and V is TRBV28, with D possibly being TRBD1 (6 bases). This CDR3 has 14 residues. V lost 1 base and J 8 bases, leaving 14 bases between the germline ends. Germline CDR1 is MDHEN and CDR2 is SYDVKM. CDR3 sequence: CASSLFTGPGGYTF. CDR3 DNA: TGTGCCAGCAGTTTATTTACAGGGCCTGGGGGCTACACCTTC.

CDR3 sequence: CASSTGAGSPLHF. For the CDR3, the DNA is TGTGCCAGCAGTACAGGGGCGGGTTCACCCCTCCACTTT. The J gene is TRBJ1-6, the V gene TRBV6-1, with 7 bases lining up with TRBD1. CDR3 size: 13 residues. Germline trimming cut 5 bases from V and 9 bases from J; bases unmatched to any gene: 4. Looked up from germline, CDR1 is MNHNS and CDR2 is SASEGT.

The rearrangement links TRBV18 to TRBJ2-5; no reliable D call. The CDR3 has 12 residues. Germline CDR1 reads KGHSH; CDR2 reads LQKENI. V lost 2 bases and J 5 bases, leaving 6 bases between the germline ends. CDR3 sequence reads: CASSPGSETQYF. The DNA of the CDR3 is TGTGCCAGCTCACCAGGGTCGGAGACCCAGTACTTC.